This T cell receptor (beta chain) was recovered during a study of long-term antiretroviral therapy in people with HIV. In the study overall: Some samples came about a decade before the 2015 immediate-ART recommendation, and these were the earliest. Overall study results and limits: All blood samples came from the years 2004 to 2017, possibly under older ART regimens. Diversity rose after ART but stayed below transplant donor controls.

Before DNA extraction, 1-10 million cryopreserved PBMC were held in the samples. This clone was detected only a few times. Its antigen is currently unknown. Germline loops: CDR1 MNHEY, CDR2 SMNVEV (reference sequence). J was trimmed by 1 base and V by 2 bases; bases with no gene match: 5. The CDR3 extends over 15 amino acids. Sequencing used immunoSEQ v3.0 at survey level. Only in-frame clones appear in the TCRdb table, and some are missing; sequencing was by immunoSEQ multiplex PCR. The table lists approximately 27,000 clones, 70% to 90% of them singletons, with 3.6% in the top ten. The origin of this receptor is a young woman with HIV. The chain combines TRBV27 with TRBJ2-7, with TRBD1 identical over 7 bases. Sequenced material: unsorted PBMCs, taken 1.8 years after starting antiretroviral therapy. CDR3 amino acids: CASSLVGQASYEQYF. Here the CDR3 DNA reads TGTGCCAGCAGTTTAGTAGGACAGGCTTCCTACGAGCAGTACTTC.